This passage covers 14 T cell receptor beta chains from one sample sequenced in a study of blood T cell repertoires in COVID-19. Profiled with immunoSEQ multiplex PCR; TCRdb holds only in-frame clones, not every one. The table records roughly 150,000 clones, approximately 90% of them present only once. The sequenced material came from peripheral blood. The receptors here all came from a man aged 18 to 29 with COVID-19, enrolled during active disease.

The V call is TRBV10-3, the J call TRBJ2-3; unclear D gene. Looked up from germline, CDR1 is ENHRY and CDR2 is SYGVKD. V dropped 0 bases and J dropped 3 bases, with 7 bases sitting between them. CDR3 length equals 14 residues. CDR3 DNA sequence: TGTGCCATCAGTGAGTCGAGTTCTACAGATACGCAGTATTTT. It specifies CAISESSSTDTQYF.

This clone was observed a handful of times. CDR3: CASSEDRDYYGYTF. For the CDR3, the DNA is TGTGCCAGCAGCGAGGACAGGGACTACTATGGCTACACCTTC. The J gene is TRBJ1-2, the V gene TRBV5-4, with TRBD1 identical over 8 bases. CDR1 is SGHNT, CDR2 YYREEE, per germline (reference sequence). Trimming removed 4 bases from V and 3 bases from J; junction bases left unmatched: 5. The CDR3 runs to 14 residues.

The chain links TRBV15 to TRBJ2-5; tentatively, D is TRBD2 (5 bases). Germline lookup yields CDR1 LNHNV and CDR2 YYDKDF (reference sequence). V lost 1 base and J lost 5, with 11 bases in between. This CDR3 spans 14 amino acids. CDR3 sequence (DNA): TGTGCCACCAGCAGAGCCGGCGGGCGTGAGACCCAGTACTTC. Translation: CATSRAGGRETQYF.

V gene TRBV25-1 combines with J gene TRBJ1-2; a possible D gene is TRBD1 (6 bases). Germline CDR1 MGHDK, CDR2 SYGVNS. Trimming pared 8 bases from V and 4 bases from J, leaving 14 bases between. The CDR3 runs to 13 residues. The chain's CDR3 is CASVSGAGYGYTF. The DNA of the CDR3 is TGTGCCAGCGTGTCAGGGGCAGGCTATGGCTACACCTTC.

Here the CDR3 DNA reads TGCGCCAGCAGCCAAGACATAGCCCTCGGCGAGCAGTACTTC. Protein: CASSQDIALGEQYF. V gene TRBV4-3 combines with J gene TRBJ2-7, with D unclear. This CDR3 region has 14 residues. V lost 0 bases and J lost 6, with 12 bases in between. Looked up from germline, CDR1 is LGHNA and CDR2 is YSLEER.

This clone was recorded once. In DNA form, the CDR3 reads TGTGCCAGCAGCTCCACTAGTTCCGGGGAGCTGTTTTTT. The encoded protein is CASSSTSSGELFF. This sequence joins TRBV7-2 and TRBJ2-2, with D maybe TRBD2 (5 bases). The CDR3 has 13 residues. Germline V gene data show CDR1 as SGHTA and CDR2 as FQGNSA. Between the trimmed V and J ends, which lost 4 bases and 6 bases, there was a span of 9 bases.

CDR3 protein: CASSVVADSNYEQYF. CDR3 DNA: TGTGCCAGCAGCGTAGTGGCGGATTCTAACTACGAGCAGTACTTC. V and J are TRBV9 and TRBJ2-7; D ambiguous. With 0 bases removed from V and 3 bases from J, the gap between germline ends came to 13 bases. CDR3 length: 15 amino acids. CDR1 and CDR2 from the germline V gene are SGDLS and YYNGEE.

The chain is built from TRBV11-2 and TRBJ2-1, with 9 bases that match TRBD1. Germline CDR1 reads SGHAT; CDR2 reads FQNNGV. The CDR3 sequence is 15 residues long. The J segment lost 10 bases and the V segment lost 3 bases, leaving 10 bases of the junction unmatched. CDR3 sequence reads: CASSFGQGYLEEQFF. CDR3 DNA sequence: TGTGCCAGCAGCTTCGGACAGGGGTACCTAGAAGAGCAGTTCTTC.

The chain has TRBV28 and TRBJ1-2; 8 bases map to TRBD1. The ends lost 6 bases at V and 8 bases at J; junction bases unmatched: 20. Germline CDR1 MDHEN, CDR2 SYDVKM. The CDR3 has 17 amino acids. This CDR3 is CASSYTIRDRRRRGYTF. The CDR3 DNA reads as TGTGCCAGCAGCTATACTATCCGGGACAGGAGGCGTAGAGGCTACACCTTC.

The J gene is TRBJ2-7, the V gene TRBV7-2; the D gene is possibly TRBD2 (6 bases). CDR3 length: 18 residues. Germline lookup yields CDR1 SGHTA and CDR2 FQGNSA. V was trimmed by 0 bases and J by 0 bases, leaving 18 bases between them. The CDR3 DNA follows: TGTGCCAGCAGCTTAGCGGAAAGGGCGGGGATAAGCTCCTACGAGCAGTACTTC. This sequence encodes CASSLAERAGISSYEQYF.

The rearrangement joins TRBV5-4 to TRBJ2-3, with TRBD2 matching 12 bases. The CDR3 spans 17 residues. The V segment lost 4 bases and the J segment 4 bases; nucleotides outside the gene matches: 10. Germline-derived CDR1 and CDR2 are SGHNT and YYREEE (reference sequence). The CDR3, as DNA: TGTGCCAGCAGCCTAGCGGGAGGGCTATCGTGGTCAGATACGCAGTATTTT. This sequence encodes CASSLAGGLSWSDTQYF.

This sequence joins TRBV30 and TRBJ2-1, with TRBD2 matching 14 bases. CDR3 length equals 15 residues. V was pared by 2 bases and J by 9 bases, with 6 bases of the junction left unmatched. Germline V gene data show CDR1 as GTSNPN and CDR2 as SVGIG (reference sequence). In DNA form, the CDR3 reads TGTGCCTGGAGTTTGACTAGCGGGAGGGCTAGTGAGCAGTTCTTC. Its protein is CAWSLTSGRASEQFF.

V usage is TRBV25-1 and J usage is TRBJ2-5; 11 positions match TRBD2. Germline V gives CDR1 MGHDK, CDR2 SYGVNS. J lost 5 bases, V lost 4 bases, and 3 bases had no gene match. The CDR3 sequence is 14 residues long. The CDR3, as DNA: TGTGCCAGCAGTGTGGGACTAGCGGACGAGACCCAGTACTTC. It codes for CASSVGLADETQYF.

This chain connects TRBV7-2 to TRBJ2-7, with 7 bases aligning to TRBD2. The CDR3 spans 14 residues. Losses at the gene ends were 5 bases for V and 4 bases for J; bases not matched to a gene: 8. CDR1 and CDR2 (germline): SGHTA, FQGNSA. CDR3 coding DNA: TGTGCCAGCAGCCTAACTAGCGTCTCGTACGAGCAGTACTTC. It specifies CASSLTSVSYEQYF.